These 11 T cell receptor beta chains were sequenced from one sample in a study of blood T cell repertoires in COVID-19 (dated by TCRdb to between 2020 and 2021). The method was the immunoSEQ multiplex PCR assay. The source is immuneACCESS, and TCRdb retained only in-frame sequences with V and J called. Part of the clones is not carried over; for the studies checked, unresolved V genes explain less than half of this, and the remainder is unexplained. The sample data list some 430,000 clones, and 80% to 95% of these were observed just once. Jointly, the top ten make up more than 0.55% of the sample. What was sequenced was PBMCs or T cells enriched from blood (not recorded which). The source of these receptors is a man aged 18 to 29 who had recovered from COVID-19.

CDR3 sequence reads: CASSELHEANYGYTF. CDR3 bases: TGTGCCAGCAGTGAACTTCACGAGGCTAACTATGGCTACACCTTC. V usage is TRBV6-1 and J usage is TRBJ1-2, with D hard to call. Germline V gene data show CDR1 as MNHNS and CDR2 as SASEGT. The length of the CDR3 is 15 residues. Trimming took 2 bases from V and 0 from J, leaving 10 bases between them.

This chain joins TRBV3-1 (or the pseudogene TRBV3-2) and TRBJ1-1; D uncertain. CDR3 length: 13 amino acids. Germline lookup yields CDR1 LGHDT and CDR2 YNNKEL (reference sequence). Trimming left V 6 bases short and J 7 bases short, with 15 bases between. This CDR3 reads CASSRAGQSEAFF. The CDR3 DNA follows: TGTGCCAGCAGTCGGGCGGGTCAGAGTGAAGCTTTCTTT.

V is TRBV2 and J is TRBJ1-3; D unclear. Germline V lookup: CDR1 SNHLY, CDR2 FYNNEI. Trimming shortened V by 3 bases and J by 0 bases, and 9 bases separated the two germline ends. The CDR3 is 15 amino acids. The CDR3 DNA reads as TGTGCCAGCAGTGACAGATACAACTCTGGAAACACCATATATTTT. This sequence encodes CASSDRYNSGNTIYF. The whole variable domain, filled in from reference TRBV2 and TRBJ1-3, reads EPEVTQTPSHQVTQMGQEVILRCVPISNHLYFYWYRQILGQKVEFLVSFYNNEISEKSEIFDDQFSVERPDGSNFTLKIRSTKLEDSAMYFCASSDRYNSGNTIYFGEGSWLTVV.

This chain connects TRBV18 to TRBJ1-3; perhaps TRBD1 as D (5 bases). V dropped 5 bases and J dropped 7 bases, with 15 bases sitting between them. This CDR3 has 14 amino acids. Per the germline V gene, CDR1 is KGHSH and CDR2 is LQKENI. The CDR3 DNA reads as TGTGCCAGCTCAGTCCAGGGAAAAGACAACACCATATATTTT. It encodes CASSVQGKDNTIYF. Based on the CDR3 plus reference TRBV18 and TRBJ1-3, the full variable domain is NAGVMQNPRHLVRRRGQEARLRCSPMKGHSHVYWYRQLPEEGLKFMVYLQKENIIDESGMPKERFSAEFPKEGPSILRIQQVVRGDSAAYFCASSVQGKDNTIYFGEGSWLTVV.

V gene TRBV29-1 combines with J gene TRBJ1-1; D is unresolved. The CDR3 extends over 13 amino acids. With 3 bases removed from V and 0 bases from J, the gap between germline ends came to 8 bases. Germline V CDR1 and CDR2: SQVTM, ANQGSEA. CDR3 nucleotide sequence: TGCAGCGTTGATAACAGTATGAACACTGAAGCTTTCTTT. Its translation is CSVDNSMNTEAFF. The full variable domain, completed using reference TRBV29-1 and TRBJ1-1, is SAVISQKPSRDICQRGTSLTIQCQVDSQVTMMFWYRQQPGQSLTLIATANQGSEATYESGFVIDKFPISRPNLTFSTLTVSNMSPEDSSIYLCSVDNSMNTEAFFGQGTRLTVV.

The J gene is TRBJ1-2, the V gene TRBV7-2; 10 nucleotides match TRBD1. The ends lost 6 bases at V and 5 bases at J; junction bases unmatched: 9. CDR1 is SGHTA, CDR2 FQGNSA, per germline. This CDR3 has 15 amino acids. The DNA of the CDR3 is TGTGCCAGCAGGCAAGGACAGGGGGTCTTATATGGCTACACCTTC. Translation: CASRQGQGVLYGYTF.

The chain carries TRBV11-2 and TRBJ1-1, with a tentative D call TRBD1 (5 bases). Per the germline V gene, CDR1 is SGHAT and CDR2 is FQNNGV. V was clipped by 5 bases and J by 5 bases, with 21 bases between them. The CDR3 has 16 residues. CDR3 in amino acids: CASSEDGRGLGTEAFF. DNA for the CDR3: TGTGCCAGCAGCGAGGACGGACGGGGACTCGGGACTGAAGCTTTCTTT.

The V gene is TRBV6-4, the J gene TRBJ2-3; the match to TRBD2 covers 11 bases. Losses at the gene ends were 6 bases for V and 9 bases for J; bases not matched to a gene: 11. CDR3 length: 15 residues. CDR1 is MRHNA and CDR2 is SNTAGT in the germline V gene. CDR3 region: CASSGVAGGLETQYF. The CDR3 DNA sequence: TGTGCCAGCAGCGGAGTAGCGGGAGGGCTAGAGACGCAGTATTTT.

The V gene is TRBV11-3, the J gene TRBJ1-2; tentatively, D is TRBD1 (5 bases). Germline CDR1 SGHNT, CDR2 YENEEA. V dropped 5 bases and J dropped 3 bases, with 13 bases sitting between them. CDR3 length: 14 residues. The CDR3 sequence is CASSPGGTYYGYTF. CDR3 coding DNA: TGTGCCAGCAGCCCCGGAGGGACCTACTATGGCTACACCTTC. Using reference TRBV11-3 and TRBJ1-2 for the parts outside the CDR3, the full variable domain is EAGVVQSPRYKIIEKKQPVAFWCNPISGHNTLYWYLQNLGQGPELLIRYENEEAVDDSQLPKDRFSAERLKGVDSTLKIQPAELGDSAVYLCASSPGGTYYGYTFGSGTRLTVV.

The chain recombines TRBV6-5 with TRBJ1-5; weak D call: TRBD1 (5 bases). Germline loops: CDR1 MNHEY, CDR2 SVGAGI. This CDR3 spans 15 amino acids. Trimming took 7 bases from V and 7 from J, leaving 20 bases between them. The chain's CDR3 is CASNPLAGFTQPQHF. CDR3 sequence (DNA): TGTGCCAGCAACCCTTTAGCAGGGTTTACCCAGCCCCAGCATTTT.

This rearrangement joins TRBV2 to TRBJ1-1; 8 nucleotides line up with TRBD1. The junction had 5 bases not matched to a gene; V was cut back by 8 bases and J by 3 bases. Per the germline V gene, CDR1 is SNHLY and CDR2 is FYNNEI. This CDR3 comprises 13 residues. The CDR3 protein is CASSPDRDTEAFF. In DNA, the CDR3 is TGTGCCAGCTCGCCGGACAGGGACACTGAAGCTTTCTTT.